Below are 18 T cell receptor beta chains sequenced from a single sample in a study of T cell repertoires in cytomegalovirus infection. TCRdb itself ran the reads through MiXCR, one entry per CDR3 protein. Of around 310,000 distinct CDR3 sequences listed, roughly a sixth are singletons. Material: PBMCs. The receptors derive from a human donor in good health (CMV status not recorded). Some clones in this sample may be carry-over from other donors' samples.

This clonotype has at least ten counts. The CDR3 here is CASSFDSGGELSYEQYF. The CDR3 coding sequence is TGTGCCAGCAGCTTTGATAGCGGGGGAGAACTATCCTACGAGCAGTACTTC. The chain recombines TRBV7-8 with TRBJ2-7; TRBD2 matches 9 bases. Per the germline V gene, CDR1 is SGHVS and CDR2 is FQNEAQ. This CDR3 region has 17 residues. The J segment lost 1 base and the V segment lost 3 bases, leaving 10 bases of the junction unmatched.

This clonotype was recorded many times. The V gene is TRBV7-2, the J gene TRBJ2-1, with unresolved D. Germline-derived CDR1 and CDR2 are SGHTA and FQGNSA. This CDR3 is 15 amino acids long. V was trimmed by 1 base and J by 0 bases, leaving 7 bases between them. CDR3 sequence (DNA): TGTGCCAGCAGCTTAGGGGAAGGCTCCTACAATGAGCAGTTCTTC. This gives the protein CASSLGEGSYNEQFF.

The table lists this clonotype with many counts. The genes are TRBV12-3 or TRBV12-4 and TRBJ1-2; D perhaps matches TRBD1 (5 bases). This CDR3 region has 16 residues. Trimming stripped 0 bases from V and 4 bases from J, with 15 bases between. In DNA, the CDR3 is TGTGCCAGCAGTTTAGCGGCGGCAGGGTTTGGCTATGGCTACACCTTC. Protein sequence: CASSLAAAGFGYGYTF.

This clonotype was recorded at least ten times. CDR3 sequence (DNA): TGTGCCAGCAGCTTGTTGGGTGCAAACTATGGCTACACCTTC. Protein: CASSLLGANYGYTF. V gene TRBV7-9 combines with J gene TRBJ1-2; D is unresolved. Germline-derived CDR1 and CDR2 are SEHNR and FQNEAQ (reference sequence). The CDR3 spans 14 residues. Trimming stripped 3 bases from V and 2 bases from J, with 10 bases between.

The V and J genes are TRBV10-3 and TRBJ1-6; 7 bases map to TRBD1. Germline V lookup: CDR1 ENHRY, CDR2 SYGVKD. The length of the CDR3 is 14 residues. J was trimmed by 7 bases and V by 4 bases; bases with no gene match: 4. The CDR3 protein is CAISGDSTNSPLHF. For the CDR3, the DNA is TGTGCCATCAGTGGGGACAGTACGAATTCACCCCTCCACTTT.

This clonotype came up a few times. The chain links TRBV2 to TRBJ1-1; 8 bases agree with TRBD1. The V and J ends lost 5 bases and 7 bases, in that order; junction bases with no gene match: 12. Germline CDR1 and CDR2: SNHLY and FYNNEI. The CDR3 extends over 15 amino acids. The DNA for the CDR3 is TGTGCCAGCAGTTACCTCTCAGGGGGCGGCGATGAAGCTTTCTTT. The encoded protein is CASSYLSGGGDEAFF. Based on the CDR3 plus reference TRBV2 and TRBJ1-1, the full variable domain is EPEVTQTPSHQVTQMGQEVILRCVPISNHLYFYWYRQILGQKVEFLVSFYNNEISEKSEIFDDQFSVERPDGSNFTLKIRSTKLEDSAMYFCASSYLSGGGDEAFFGQGTRLTVV.

The chain carries TRBV5-1 and TRBJ1-1, with a tentative D call TRBD1 (6 bases). CDR3 length equals 16 residues. V lost 1 base and J lost 1, with 14 bases in between. Germline V gene sequence: CDR1 SGHRS, CDR2 YFSETQ. The CDR3 protein is CASSLWGGQANTEAFF. Written as DNA, the CDR3 is TGCGCCAGCAGCTTGTGGGGGGGGCAGGCGAACACTGAAGCTTTCTTT.

This chain joins TRBV13 and TRBJ1-6; possible D gene TRBD1, 5 bases. In germline, CDR1 is PRHDT, CDR2 FYEKMQ (reference sequence). This CDR3 contains 14 residues. V lost 5 bases and J lost 8, with 13 bases in between. The CDR3 reads CASSVGLLDSPLHF. The CDR3 DNA is TGTGCCAGCAGCGTGGGACTGCTGGATTCACCCCTCCACTTT.

This clonotype was seen only a few times. The chain combines TRBV19 with TRBJ2-2; 10 bases map to TRBD1. From germline, CDR1 is LNHDA and CDR2 SQIVND (reference sequence). The junction had 5 bases not matched to a gene; V was cut back by 6 bases and J by 4 bases. The CDR3 sequence is 15 residues long. The CDR3 DNA reads as TGTGCCAGTAGGGAGACAGGGGGCTTCACCGGGGAGCTGTTTTTT. As protein: CASRETGGFTGELFF.

This clonotype appeared many times. The rearrangement links TRBV20-1 to TRBJ1-3, with D perhaps TRBD1 (6 bases). Germline values: CDR1 DFQATT, CDR2 SNEGSKA (reference sequence). The CDR3 runs to 15 residues. The V end lost 0 bases, the J end lost 1 base, and 10 bases lay between the germline ends. In DNA, the CDR3 is TGCAGTGCTAGAGACCGGACAGTTTCTGGAAACACCATATATTTT. This gives the protein CSARDRTVSGNTIYF.

The J gene is TRBJ1-1, the V gene TRBV5-5; D ambiguous. Germline loops: CDR1 SGHKS, CDR2 YYEKEE (reference sequence). The CDR3 has 17 amino acids. Trimming took 1 base from V and 3 from J, leaving 19 bases between them. CDR3 DNA: TGTGCCAGCAGCTTGCTGAGGGTTAGACGAGACCACACTGAAGCTTTCTTT. Translation: CASSLLRVRRDHTEAFF.

This clonotype has more than one count but fewer than ten. The CDR3 reads CASSRGTPPAGELFF. The CDR3 region has the DNA TGTGCCAGCAGCCGCGGGACTCCCCCTGCCGGGGAGCTGTTTTTT. The genes are TRBV5-4 and TRBJ2-2, with D maybe TRBD2 (6 bases). Germline CDR1 and CDR2: SGHNT and YYREEE (reference sequence). The CDR3 is 15 amino acids. V gave up 4 bases and J gave up 6 bases, with 16 bases separating them.

V usage is TRBV12-3 or TRBV12-4 and J usage is TRBJ2-7; 7 bases are shared with TRBD2. This CDR3 has 20 amino acids. V shed 2 bases and J 4 bases; nucleotides not matched to a gene: 23. The CDR3 is CASSLRGGLAALTRQYEQYF. The CDR3 DNA reads TGTGCCAGCAGTTTAAGGGGCGGCCTAGCGGCCCTCACGAGACAATACGAGCAGTACTTC.

This clonotype showed up just a few times. The V gene is TRBV18, the J gene TRBJ2-5; D gene unclear. The length of the CDR3 is 15 residues. Germline assignment: CDR1 KGHSH and CDR2 LQKENI. V was trimmed by 2 bases and J by 2 bases, leaving 12 bases between them. CDR3: CASSPRALTQETQYF. Here the CDR3 DNA reads TGTGCCAGCTCACCAAGGGCGCTCACTCAAGAGACCCAGTACTTC.

The V gene is TRBV3-1, the J gene TRBJ1-2; D remains ambiguous. V was cut by 1 base and J by 2 bases, with 8 bases left in between. Germline-derived CDR1 and CDR2 are LGHDT and YNNKEL (reference sequence). The CDR3 length is 14 residues. The CDR3 spells CASSQVRQNYGYTF. For the CDR3, the DNA is TGTGCCAGCAGCCAAGTGAGGCAGAACTATGGCTACACCTTC.

The chain is built from TRBV5-1 and TRBJ2-1; D is uncertain. Between the trimmed V and J ends, which lost 0 bases and 8 bases, there was a span of 6 bases. This CDR3 region has 12 residues. CDR1 and CDR2 from the germline V gene are SGHRS and YFSETQ. The DNA for the CDR3 is TGCGCCAGCAGCTTGGCCTCAGATGAGCAGTTCTTC. Amino acid sequence: CASSLASDEQFF.

This clonotype has at least ten counts. The chain couples TRBV6-1 to TRBJ2-3; D is undetermined. Germline V gene lookup returns CDR1 MNHNS and CDR2 SASEGT. The CDR3 is 13 residues long. Trimming took 5 bases from V and 5 from J, leaving 11 bases between them. In DNA form, the CDR3 reads TGTGCCAGCAGTCTCCTGGTACAAGATACGCAGTATTTT. Its translation is CASSLLVQDTQYF.

The genes are TRBV10-3 and TRBJ1-2; D not resolved. This CDR3 has 13 residues. The ends were cut back, 8 bases at V and 7 bases at J, with 17 bases in the middle. Germline V gives CDR1 ENHRY, CDR2 SYGVKD. The CDR3 region is CAILDKGSAGYTF. The CDR3 region has the DNA TGTGCCATCCTAGACAAGGGATCGGCTGGCTACACCTTC.